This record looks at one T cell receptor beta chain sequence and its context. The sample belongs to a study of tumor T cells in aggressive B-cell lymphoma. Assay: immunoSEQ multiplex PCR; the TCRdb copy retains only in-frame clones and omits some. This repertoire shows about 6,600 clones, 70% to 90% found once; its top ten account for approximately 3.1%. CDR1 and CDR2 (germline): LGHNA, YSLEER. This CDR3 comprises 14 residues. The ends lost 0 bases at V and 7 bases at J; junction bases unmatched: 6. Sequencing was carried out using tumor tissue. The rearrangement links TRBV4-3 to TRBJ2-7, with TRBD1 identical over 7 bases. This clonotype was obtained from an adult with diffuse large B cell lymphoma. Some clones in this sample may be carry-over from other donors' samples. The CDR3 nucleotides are TGCGCCAGCAGCCAAGATCCCCAGGACAGGGAGCAGTACTTC. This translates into CASSQDPQDREQYF.